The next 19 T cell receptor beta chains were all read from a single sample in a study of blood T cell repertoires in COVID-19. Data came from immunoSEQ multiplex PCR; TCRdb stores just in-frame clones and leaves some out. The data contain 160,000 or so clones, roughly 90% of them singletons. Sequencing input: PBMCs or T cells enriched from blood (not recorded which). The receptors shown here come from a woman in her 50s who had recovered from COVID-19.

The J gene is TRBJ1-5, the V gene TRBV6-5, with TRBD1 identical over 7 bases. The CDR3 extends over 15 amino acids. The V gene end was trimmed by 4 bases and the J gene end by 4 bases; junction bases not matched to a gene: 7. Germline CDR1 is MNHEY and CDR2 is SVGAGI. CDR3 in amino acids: CASSSLTRGNQPQHF. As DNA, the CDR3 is TGTGCCAGCAGTTCCTTAACCAGGGGGAATCAGCCCCAGCATTTT.

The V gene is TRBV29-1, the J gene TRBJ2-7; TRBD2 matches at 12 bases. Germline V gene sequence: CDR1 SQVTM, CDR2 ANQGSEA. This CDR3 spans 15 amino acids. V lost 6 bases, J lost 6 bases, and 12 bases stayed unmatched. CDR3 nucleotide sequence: TGCAGCGTGACCAACCTAGCGGGGGGGCCGGGCGAGCAGTACTTC. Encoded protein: CSVTNLAGGPGEQYF.

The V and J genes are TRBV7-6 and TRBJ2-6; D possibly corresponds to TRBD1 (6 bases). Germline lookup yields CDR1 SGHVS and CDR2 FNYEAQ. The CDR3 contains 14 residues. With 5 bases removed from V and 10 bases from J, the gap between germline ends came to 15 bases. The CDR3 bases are TGTGCCAGCAGCCCAGGCGGGCAGGGGAACGTCCTGACTTTC. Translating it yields CASSPGGQGNVLTF.

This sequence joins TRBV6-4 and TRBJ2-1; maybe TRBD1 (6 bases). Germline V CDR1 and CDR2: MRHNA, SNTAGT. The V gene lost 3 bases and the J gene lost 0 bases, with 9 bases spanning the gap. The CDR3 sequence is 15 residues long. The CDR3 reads CASSETGSSYNEQFF. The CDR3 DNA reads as TGTGCCAGCAGTGAAACAGGGAGCTCCTACAATGAGCAGTTCTTC.

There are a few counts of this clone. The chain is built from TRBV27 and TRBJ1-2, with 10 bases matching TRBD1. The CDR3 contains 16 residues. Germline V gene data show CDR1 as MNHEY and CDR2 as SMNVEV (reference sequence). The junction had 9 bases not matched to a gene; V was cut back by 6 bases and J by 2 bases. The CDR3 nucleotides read TGTGCCAGCAGCGAGGGGGGACAGGGGAAAAACTATGGCTACACCTTC. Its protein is CASSEGGQGKNYGYTF.

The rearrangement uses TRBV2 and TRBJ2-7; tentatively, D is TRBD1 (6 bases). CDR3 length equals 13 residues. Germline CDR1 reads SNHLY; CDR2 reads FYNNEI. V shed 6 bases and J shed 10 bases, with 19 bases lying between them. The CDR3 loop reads CASSVLQGGEQYF. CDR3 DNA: TGTGCCAGCAGCGTACTACAGGGTGGGGAACAGTACTTC.

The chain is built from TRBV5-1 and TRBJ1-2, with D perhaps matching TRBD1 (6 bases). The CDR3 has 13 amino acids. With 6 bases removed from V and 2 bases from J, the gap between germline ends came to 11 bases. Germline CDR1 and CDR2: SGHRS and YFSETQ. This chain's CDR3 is CASKGGGNYGYTF. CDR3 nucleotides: TGCGCCAGCAAAGGCGGGGGCAACTATGGCTACACCTTC. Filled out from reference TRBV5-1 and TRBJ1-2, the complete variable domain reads KAGVTQTPRYLIKTRGQQVTLSCSPISGHRSVSWYQQTPGQGLQFLFEYFSETQRNKGNFPGRFSGRQFSNSRSEMNVSTLELGDSALYLCASKGGGNYGYTFGSGTRLTVV.

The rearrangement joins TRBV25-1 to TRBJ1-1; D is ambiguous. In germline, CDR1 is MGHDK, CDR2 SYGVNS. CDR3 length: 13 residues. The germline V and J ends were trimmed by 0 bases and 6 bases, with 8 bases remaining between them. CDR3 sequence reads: CASSEYSRAEAFF. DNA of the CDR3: TGTGCCAGCAGTGAATATAGTCGAGCTGAAGCTTTCTTT.

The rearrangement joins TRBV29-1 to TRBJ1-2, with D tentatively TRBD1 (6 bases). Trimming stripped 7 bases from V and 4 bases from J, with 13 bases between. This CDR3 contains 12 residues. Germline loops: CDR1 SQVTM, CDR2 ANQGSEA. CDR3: CSGAQGSYGYTF. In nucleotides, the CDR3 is TGCAGCGGAGCACAGGGTTCCTATGGCTACACCTTC.

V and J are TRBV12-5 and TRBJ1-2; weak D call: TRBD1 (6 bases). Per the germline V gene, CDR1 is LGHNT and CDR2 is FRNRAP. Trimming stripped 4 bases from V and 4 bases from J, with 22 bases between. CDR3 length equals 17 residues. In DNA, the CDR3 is TGTGCTAGTGGTTCCTCAGGGGATACGACAGCCCTCTATGGCTACACCTTC. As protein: CASGSSGDTTALYGYTF.

The CDR3 sequence: CASSRTGQGNYGYTF. The CDR3 DNA reads as TGTGCCAGTAGTAGGACAGGGCAGGGGAACTATGGCTACACCTTC. The rearrangement joins TRBV19 to TRBJ1-2, with TRBD1 identical over 8 bases. Germline V gene lookup returns CDR1 LNHDA and CDR2 SQIVND (reference sequence). J lost 2 bases, V lost 4 bases, and 6 bases had no gene match. This CDR3 comprises 15 residues.

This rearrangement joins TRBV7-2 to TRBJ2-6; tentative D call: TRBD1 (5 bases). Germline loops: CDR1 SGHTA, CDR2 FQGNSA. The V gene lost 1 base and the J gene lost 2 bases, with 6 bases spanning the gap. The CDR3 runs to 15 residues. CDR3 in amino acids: CASSLEGPGANVLTF. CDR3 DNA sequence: TGTGCCAGCAGCTTAGAGGGGCCTGGGGCCAACGTCCTGACTTTC.

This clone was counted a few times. CDR3 nucleotide sequence: TGTGCCAGCAGTTCACGACTAGCGGGGGGGCCCGACAGAAGCTCCTACAATGAGCAGTTCTTC. As protein: CASSSRLAGGPDRSSYNEQFF. The chain couples TRBV27 to TRBJ2-1; 14 bases are a match to TRBD2. The CDR3 runs 21 residues. Germline V gene lookup returns CDR1 MNHEY and CDR2 SMNVEV (reference sequence). After removal of 4 bases from V and 0 bases from J, the junction contained 14 bases not matched to a gene.

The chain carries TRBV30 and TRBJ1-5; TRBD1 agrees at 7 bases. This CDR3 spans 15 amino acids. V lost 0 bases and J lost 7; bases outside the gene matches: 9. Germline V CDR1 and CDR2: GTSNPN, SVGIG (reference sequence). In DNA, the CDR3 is TGTGCCTGGAGTGTCCGACAGGGACGGTGGCAGCCCCAGCATTTT. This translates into CAWSVRQGRWQPQHF.

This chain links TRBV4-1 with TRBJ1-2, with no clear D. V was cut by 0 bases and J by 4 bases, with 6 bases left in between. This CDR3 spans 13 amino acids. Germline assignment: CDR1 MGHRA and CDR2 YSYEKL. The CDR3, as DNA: TGCGCCAGCAGCCAAGAGTCCCTCTATGGCTACACCTTC. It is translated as CASSQESLYGYTF.

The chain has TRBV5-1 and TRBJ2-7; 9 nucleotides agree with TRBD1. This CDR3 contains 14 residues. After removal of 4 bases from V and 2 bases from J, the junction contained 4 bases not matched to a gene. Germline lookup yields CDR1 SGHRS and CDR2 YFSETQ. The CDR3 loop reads CASSTGTGPYEQYF. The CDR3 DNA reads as TGCGCCAGCAGCACCGGGACAGGGCCCTACGAGCAGTACTTC.

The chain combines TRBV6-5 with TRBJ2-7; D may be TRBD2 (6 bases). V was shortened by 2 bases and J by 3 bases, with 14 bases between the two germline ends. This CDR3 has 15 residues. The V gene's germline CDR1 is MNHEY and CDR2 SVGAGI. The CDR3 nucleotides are TGTGCCAGCAGTTACGGGGGGACGGAGTTCTACGAGCAGTACTTC. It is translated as CASSYGGTEFYEQYF.

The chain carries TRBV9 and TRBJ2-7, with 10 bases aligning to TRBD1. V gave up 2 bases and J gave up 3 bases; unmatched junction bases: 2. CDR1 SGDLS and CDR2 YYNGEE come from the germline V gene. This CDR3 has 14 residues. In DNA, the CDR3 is TGTGCCAGCAGCGTTGGGACAGGGGTCTACGAGCAGTACTTC. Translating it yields CASSVGTGVYEQYF.

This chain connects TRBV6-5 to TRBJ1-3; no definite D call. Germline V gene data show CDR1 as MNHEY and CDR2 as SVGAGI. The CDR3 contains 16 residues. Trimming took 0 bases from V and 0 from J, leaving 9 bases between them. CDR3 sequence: CASSYSTAFSGNTIYF. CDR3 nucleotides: TGTGCCAGCAGTTACTCCACAGCCTTCTCTGGAAACACCATATATTTT.